This T cell receptor (beta chain) was documented in a study of cytomegalovirus exposure and HLA in healthy donors. Points from the study as a whole: Per published accounts, TCR beta sequences correctly predicted the HLA-A and HLA-B alleles of most subjects.

Germline V gene lookup returns CDR1 MNHEY and CDR2 SVGAGI. CDR3 size: 16 residues. The junction had 14 bases not matched to a gene; V was cut back by 2 bases and J by 7 bases. Comment on this clone: Its specificity is not known.

60 Vbeta and 13 Jbeta primers were used in PCR. Profiled with immunoSEQ multiplex PCR; TCRdb holds only in-frame clones, not every one. The sample has 20,000 to 25,000 clones. The chain joins TRBV6-5 to TRBJ2-7; TRBD2 matches 7 bases. The source of this sequence is a male donor in good health and CMV-seropositive. Sequenced: PBMCs. CDR3 region: CASSYLRGGSSREQYF. The CDR3 DNA reads as TGTGCCAGCAGTTACCTGCGCGGCGGGAGCTCCCGAGAGCAGTACTTC.